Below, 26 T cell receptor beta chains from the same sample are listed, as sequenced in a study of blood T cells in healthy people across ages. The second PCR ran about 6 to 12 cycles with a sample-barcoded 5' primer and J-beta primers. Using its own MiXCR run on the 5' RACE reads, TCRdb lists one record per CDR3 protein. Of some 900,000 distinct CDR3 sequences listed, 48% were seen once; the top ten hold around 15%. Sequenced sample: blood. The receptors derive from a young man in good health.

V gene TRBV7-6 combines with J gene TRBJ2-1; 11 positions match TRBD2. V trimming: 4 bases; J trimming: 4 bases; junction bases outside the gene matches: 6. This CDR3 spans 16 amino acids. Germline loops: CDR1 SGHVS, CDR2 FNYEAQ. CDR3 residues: CASSSKLAGDYNEQFF. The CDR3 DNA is TGTGCCAGCAGCTCTAAACTAGCGGGAGATTACAATGAGCAGTTCTTC.

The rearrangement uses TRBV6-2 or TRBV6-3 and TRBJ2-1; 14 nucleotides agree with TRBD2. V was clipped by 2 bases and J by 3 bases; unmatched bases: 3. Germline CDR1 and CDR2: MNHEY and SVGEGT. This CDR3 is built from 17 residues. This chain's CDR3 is CASSYPTSGGVYNEQFF. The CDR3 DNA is TGTGCCAGCAGTTACCCGACTAGCGGGGGGGTCTACAATGAGCAGTTCTTC.

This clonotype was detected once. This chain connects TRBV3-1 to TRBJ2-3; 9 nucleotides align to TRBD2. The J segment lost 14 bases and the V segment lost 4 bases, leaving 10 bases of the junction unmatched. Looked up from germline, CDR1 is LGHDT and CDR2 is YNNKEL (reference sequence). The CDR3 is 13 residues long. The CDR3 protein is CASSPSALAGLYF. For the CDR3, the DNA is TGTGCCAGCAGCCCGTCGGCCCTAGCGGGGTTGTATTTT.

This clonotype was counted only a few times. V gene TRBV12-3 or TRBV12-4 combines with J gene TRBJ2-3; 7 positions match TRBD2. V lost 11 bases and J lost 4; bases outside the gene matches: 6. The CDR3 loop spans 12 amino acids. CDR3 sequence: CAGGRDPDTQYF. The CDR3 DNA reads TGTGCCGGTGGGAGGGATCCAGATACGCAGTATTTT.

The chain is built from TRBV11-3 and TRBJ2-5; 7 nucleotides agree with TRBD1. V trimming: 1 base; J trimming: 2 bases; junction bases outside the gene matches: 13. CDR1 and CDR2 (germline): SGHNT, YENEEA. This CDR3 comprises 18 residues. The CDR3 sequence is CASSLGVLGQFLQETQYF. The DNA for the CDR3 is TGTGCCAGCAGCTTAGGGGTATTGGGACAGTTCCTACAAGAGACCCAGTACTTC.

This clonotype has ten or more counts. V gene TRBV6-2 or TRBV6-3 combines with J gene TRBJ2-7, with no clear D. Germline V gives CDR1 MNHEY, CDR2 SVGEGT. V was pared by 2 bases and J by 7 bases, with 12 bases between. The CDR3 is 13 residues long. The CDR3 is CASSYRPYEEQYF. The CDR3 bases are TGTGCCAGCAGTTACCGACCATACGAGGAGCAGTACTTC.

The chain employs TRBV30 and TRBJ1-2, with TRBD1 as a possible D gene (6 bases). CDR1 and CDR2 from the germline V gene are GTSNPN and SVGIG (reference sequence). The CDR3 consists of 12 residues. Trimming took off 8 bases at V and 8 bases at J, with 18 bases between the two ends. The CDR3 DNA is TGTGCCGGGACTGGGGGCGCTGGGGGCTACACCTTC. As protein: CAGTGGAGGYTF. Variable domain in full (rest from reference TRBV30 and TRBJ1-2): SQTIHQWPATLVQPVGSPLSLECTVEGTSNPNLYWYRQAAGRGLQLLFYSVGIGQISSEVPQNLSASRPQDRQFILSSKKLLLSDSGFYLCAGTGGAGGYTFGSGTRLTVV.

CDR3 DNA: TGTGCCAGCAGCGTAGGAACCGTCGGGCAAGAGACCCAGTACTTC. Its protein is CASSVGTVGQETQYF. This chain connects TRBV9 to TRBJ2-5; D gene uncertain. V gave up 0 bases and J gave up 2 bases, with 11 bases separating them. The CDR3 runs to 15 residues. The V gene's germline CDR1 is SGDLS and CDR2 YYNGEE.

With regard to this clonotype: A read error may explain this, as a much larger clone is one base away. The CDR3 is CAGRLAGGETQYF. The DNA of the CDR3 is TGTGCCGGCAGACTAGCGGGGGGGGAGACCCAGTACTTC. The J gene is TRBJ2-5, the V gene TRBV3-1; 14 nucleotides align to TRBD2. Germline lookup yields CDR1 LGHDT and CDR2 YNNKEL (reference sequence). This CDR3 is built from 13 residues.

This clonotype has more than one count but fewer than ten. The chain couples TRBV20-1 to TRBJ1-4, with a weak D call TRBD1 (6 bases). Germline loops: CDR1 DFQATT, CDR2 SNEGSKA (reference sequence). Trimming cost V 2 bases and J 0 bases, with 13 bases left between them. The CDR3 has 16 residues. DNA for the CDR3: TGCAGTGCTAGACCAGGACAGTTTACAACTAATGAAAAACTGTTTTTT. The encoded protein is CSARPGQFTTNEKLFF.

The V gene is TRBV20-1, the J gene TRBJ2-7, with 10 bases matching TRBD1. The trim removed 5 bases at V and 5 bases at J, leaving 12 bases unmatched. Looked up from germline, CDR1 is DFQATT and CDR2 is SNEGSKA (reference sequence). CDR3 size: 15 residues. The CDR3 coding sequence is TGCAGTGCTTCCCCCCCCAGACAGGGGGCCCACGAGCAGTACTTC. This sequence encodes CSASPPRQGAHEQYF.

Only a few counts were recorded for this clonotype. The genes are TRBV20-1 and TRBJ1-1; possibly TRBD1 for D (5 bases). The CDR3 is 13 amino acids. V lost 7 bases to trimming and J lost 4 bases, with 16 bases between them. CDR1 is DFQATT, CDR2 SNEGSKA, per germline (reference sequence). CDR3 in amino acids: CSESRGGGTEAFF. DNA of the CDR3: TGCAGTGAATCACGGGGGGGAGGCACTGAAGCTTTCTTT.

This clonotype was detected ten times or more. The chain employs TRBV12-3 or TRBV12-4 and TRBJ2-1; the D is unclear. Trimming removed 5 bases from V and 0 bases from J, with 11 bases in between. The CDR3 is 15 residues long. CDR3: CASSLTGYSYNEQFF. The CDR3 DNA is TGTGCCAGCAGTCTCACTGGATACTCCTACAATGAGCAGTTCTTC.

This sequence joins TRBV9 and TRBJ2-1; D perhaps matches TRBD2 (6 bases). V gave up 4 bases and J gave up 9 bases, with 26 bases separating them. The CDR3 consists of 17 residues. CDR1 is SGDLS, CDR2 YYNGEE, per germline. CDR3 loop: CASSKGRASSEGSEQFF. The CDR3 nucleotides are TGTGCCAGCAGCAAGGGACGGGCTAGCTCGGAGGGCAGTGAGCAGTTCTTC.

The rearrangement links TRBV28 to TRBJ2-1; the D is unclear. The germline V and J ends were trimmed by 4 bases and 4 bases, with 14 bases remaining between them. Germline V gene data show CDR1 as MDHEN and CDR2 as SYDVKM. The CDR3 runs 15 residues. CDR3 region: CASSSPMGKYNEQFF. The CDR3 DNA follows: TGTGCCAGCAGTTCCCCGATGGGTAAATACAATGAGCAGTTCTTC.

In DNA form, the CDR3 reads TGCGCCAGCAGCCAAGATTTGGGGGCCTACTACGAGCAGTACTTC. Its translation: CASSQDLGAYYEQYF. The V call is TRBV4-1, the J call TRBJ2-7; TRBD1 might be the D (6 bases). The CDR3 spans 15 residues. Germline V gives CDR1 MGHRA, CDR2 YSYEKL. V was cut by 0 bases and J by 3 bases, with 12 bases left in between.

CDR3 in amino acids: CASSMVGTYEQYF. DNA of the CDR3: TGCGCCAGCAGCATGGTAGGAACCTACGAGCAGTACTTC. The V call is TRBV4-1, the J call TRBJ2-7; D gene unclear. The germline gives CDR1 MGHRA, CDR2 YSYEKL. Trimming pared 5 bases from V and 2 bases from J, leaving 10 bases between. This CDR3 comprises 13 residues.

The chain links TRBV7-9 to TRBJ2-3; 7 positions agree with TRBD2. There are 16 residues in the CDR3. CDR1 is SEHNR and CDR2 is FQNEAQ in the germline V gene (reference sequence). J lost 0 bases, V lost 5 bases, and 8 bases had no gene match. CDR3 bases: TGTGCCAGCAGCCCTAGAGCGGGACTGAGCACAGATACGCAGTATTTT. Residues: CASSPRAGLSTDTQYF.

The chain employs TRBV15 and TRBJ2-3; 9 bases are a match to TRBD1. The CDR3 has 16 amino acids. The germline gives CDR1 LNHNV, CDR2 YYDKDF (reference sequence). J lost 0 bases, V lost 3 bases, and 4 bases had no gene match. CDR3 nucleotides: TGTGCCACCAGCAGGGGACAGGGCTTAAGCACAGATACGCAGTATTTT. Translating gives CATSRGQGLSTDTQYF.

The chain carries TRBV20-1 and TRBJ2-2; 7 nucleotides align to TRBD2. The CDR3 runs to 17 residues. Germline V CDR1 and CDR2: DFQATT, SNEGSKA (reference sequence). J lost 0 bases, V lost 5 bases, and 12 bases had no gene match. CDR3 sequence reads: CSALPPSGTPNTGELFF. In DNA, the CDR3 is TGCAGTGCTCTTCCCCCGAGCGGGACGCCGAACACCGGGGAGCTGTTTTTT.

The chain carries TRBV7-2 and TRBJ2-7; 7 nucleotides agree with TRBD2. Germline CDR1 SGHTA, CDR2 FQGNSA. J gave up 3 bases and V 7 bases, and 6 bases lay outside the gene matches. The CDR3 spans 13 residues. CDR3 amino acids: CASTHTGGYEQYF. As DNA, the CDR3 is TGTGCCAGCACCCATACGGGGGGCTACGAGCAGTACTTC.

The CDR3 DNA is TGTGCCAGCAGCGTAGAAGAGTTTACCTCCTACGAGCAGTACTTC. This translates into CASSVEEFTSYEQYF. This chain links TRBV9 with TRBJ2-7; D not resolved. CDR3 length: 15 residues. CDR1 and CDR2 (germline): SGDLS, YYNGEE. The V end lost 0 bases, the J end lost 0 bases, and 10 bases lay between the germline ends.

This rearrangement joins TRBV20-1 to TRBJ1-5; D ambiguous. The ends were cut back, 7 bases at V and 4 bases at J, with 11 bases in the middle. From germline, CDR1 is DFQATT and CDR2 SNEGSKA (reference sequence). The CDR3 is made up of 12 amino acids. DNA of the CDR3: TGCAGTGGGGCAGCTACTAATCAGCCCCAGCATTTT. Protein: CSGAATNQPQHF.

The CDR3 DNA sequence: TGTGCCAGCAGCCTCGGTGGAGACAGCGGGGGGCAAGAGACCCAGTACTTC. Translation gives CASSLGGDSGGQETQYF. The rearrangement links TRBV4-2 to TRBJ2-4, with 9 positions matching TRBD2. The closer fit of TRBJ2-5 to the DNA end suggests the J call may be wrong. This CDR3 region has 17 residues. Germline CDR1 reads LGHNA; CDR2 reads YNFKEQ.

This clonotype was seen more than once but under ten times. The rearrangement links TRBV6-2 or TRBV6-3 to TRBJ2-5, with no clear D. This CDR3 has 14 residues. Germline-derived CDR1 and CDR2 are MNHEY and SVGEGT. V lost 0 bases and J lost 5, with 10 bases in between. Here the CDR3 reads CASSYSLFGETQYF. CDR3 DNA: TGTGCCAGCAGTTACTCGCTGTTCGGGGAGACCCAGTACTTC.

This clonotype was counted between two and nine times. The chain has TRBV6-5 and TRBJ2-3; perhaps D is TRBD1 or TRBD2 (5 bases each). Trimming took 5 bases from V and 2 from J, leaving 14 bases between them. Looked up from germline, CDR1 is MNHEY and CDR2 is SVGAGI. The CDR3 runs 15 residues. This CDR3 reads CASSRGRAVTDTQYF. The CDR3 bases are TGTGCCAGCAGTCGGGGACGAGCGGTCACAGATACGCAGTATTTT.